A selection of T cell receptor beta chains follows, all from one sample in a study of cytomegalovirus exposure and HLA in healthy donors. Clones were read by immunoSEQ multiplex PCR, and TCRdb kept only the in-frame ones, dropping some. The table lists around 160,000 clones, 77% of them singletons. Sequenced: PBMCs. The receptors were sampled from a woman aged 40 to 55 in good health and CMV-seropositive. CDR3s include the opening cysteine and the closing phenylalanine or tryptophan. D genes are given only for firm matches. Clone size is stated in some rows and not others, as once, few, many or a class when expanded.

CDR3: CARSFRTLGTEAFF
DNA: TGTGCCAGAAGCTTCAGGACTCTGGGGACTGAAGCTTTCTTT
V: TRBV5-3
D: -
J: TRBJ1-1
size: -

CDR3: CASLRSPPITDTQYF
DNA: TGTGCGAGCCTCAGGTCCCCCCCGATCACCGATACGCAGTATTTT
V: TRBV7-2
D: -
J: TRBJ2-3
size: -

CDR3: CASSLDFSGANVLTF
DNA: TGTGCCAGCAGTTTAGACTTCTCTGGGGCCAACGTCCTGACTTTC
V: TRBV6-6
D: -
J: TRBJ2-6
size: -

CDR3: CAIGGLSTEAFF
DNA: TGTGCCATCGGGGGACTGTCCACTGAAGCTTTCTTT
V: TRBV10-3
D: -
J: TRBJ1-1
size: few

CDR3: CASSIGRDRGPLGAEAFF
DNA: TGTGCCAGTAGTATAGGTAGGGACAGGGGCCCGCTTGGGGCTGAAGCTTTCTTT
V: TRBV19
D: TRBD1
J: TRBJ1-1
size: -

CDR3: CASSSDRATEAFF
DNA: TGTGCCAGCAGTTCCGACAGGGCCACTGAAGCTTTCTTT
V: TRBV11-3
D: TRBD1
J: TRBJ1-1
size: -

CDR3: CASSFRPGTDTQYF
DNA: TGTGCCAGTAGTTTTCGTCCGGGCACAGATACGCAGTATTTT
V: TRBV19
D: -
J: TRBJ2-3
size: -

CDR3: CASSGAGPSRTDTQYF
DNA: TGTGCCAGCAGCGGGGCCGGGCCCTCGCGCACAGATACGCAGTATTTT
V: TRBV11-2
D: -
J: TRBJ2-3
size: -

CDR3: CASTAYLMNTEAFF
DNA: TGTGCCAGCACCGCTTACTTGATGAACACTGAAGCTTTCTTT
V: TRBV2
D: -
J: TRBJ1-1
size: -

CDR3: CASSLGAGGRSTDTQYF
DNA: TGTGCCAGCAGCTTAGGGGCAGGGGGCAGGTCTACAGATACGCAGTATTTT
V: TRBV7-9
D: TRBD1
J: TRBJ2-3
size: -

CDR3: CASTLPPEKLFF
DNA: TGTGCCAGCACCCTCCCCCCTGAAAAACTGTTTTTT
V: TRBV6-1
D: -
J: TRBJ1-4
size: -

CDR3: CTSSRPGQNNTEAFF
DNA: TGCACCAGCAGCCGACCGGGACAGAATAACACTGAAGCTTTCTTT
V: TRBV1
D: -
J: TRBJ1-1
size: -

CDR3: CASGMGGIYNEQFF
DNA: TGTGCCAGCGGTATGGGGGGGATTTACAATGAGCAGTTCTTC
V: TRBV5-4
D: TRBD2
J: TRBJ2-1
size: -

CDR3: CASSLVKGVTETQYF
DNA: TGTGCCAGCAGCTTAGTAAAGGGGGTAACAGAGACCCAGTACTTC
V: TRBV7-2
D: -
J: TRBJ2-5
size: -

CDR3: CASSHEETNEKLFF
DNA: TGCGCCAGCAGCCATGAGGAGACTAATGAAAAACTGTTTTTT
V: TRBV4-1
D: -
J: TRBJ1-4
size: -

CDR3: CASPMAYEQYF
DNA: TGTGCCAGCCCTATGGCCTACGAGCAGTACTTC
V: TRBV6-9
D: -
J: TRBJ2-7
size: -

CDR3: CASSPRTDSLGQYF
DNA: TGTGCCAGCTCACCACGGACTGACTCATTAGGGCAGTACTTC
V: TRBV18
D: -
J: TRBJ2-7
size: once

CDR3: CASSLGGRGGEQFF
DNA: TGTGCCAGCAGCTTAGGAGGCAGGGGTGGTGAGCAGTTCTTC
V: TRBV11-3
D: -
J: TRBJ2-1
size: -

CDR3: CAWSHQENTEAFF
DNA: TGTGCCTGGAGTCATCAGGAGAACACTGAAGCTTTCTTT
V: TRBV30
D: -
J: TRBJ1-1
size: -

CDR3: CAWSVDRGETQYF
DNA: TGTGCCTGGAGTGTAGACAGGGGAGAGACCCAGTACTTC
V: TRBV30
D: TRBD1
J: TRBJ2-5
size: -

CDR3: CASSRAMANYGYTF
DNA: TGTGCCAGCAGCAGAGCGATGGCGAACTATGGCTACACCTTC
V: TRBV5-8
D: -
J: TRBJ1-2
size: -

CDR3: CATSRDLTSGALGDTQYF
DNA: TGTGCCACCAGCAGAGATTTGACTAGCGGGGCCCTGGGAGATACGCAGTATTTT
V: TRBV15
D: TRBD2
J: TRBJ2-3
size: -

CDR3: CSSSSSGTGDHEQYF
DNA: TGTTCCAGCAGCTCCTCCGGGACAGGGGACCACGAGCAGTACTTC
V: TRBV7-9
D: TRBD1
J: TRBJ2-7
size: -

CDR3: CASSIGWGFSEPLHF
DNA: TGTGCCAGTAGTATAGGTTGGGGCTTCTCGGAGCCCCTCCACTTT
V: TRBV19
D: -
J: TRBJ1-6
size: -

CDR3: CASSQEAGAQPQHF
DNA: TGCGCCAGCAGCCAAGAAGCGGGGGCGCAGCCCCAGCATTTT
V: TRBV4-3
D: -
J: TRBJ1-5
size: -

CDR3: CASSGTDRAQETQYF
DNA: TGCGCCAGCAGCGGGACGGACAGGGCCCAAGAGACCCAGTACTTC
V: TRBV5-1
D: TRBD1
J: TRBJ2-5
size: -

CDR3: CASREDSSYNEQFF
DNA: TGTGCCAGCAGGGAGGACAGCTCCTACAATGAGCAGTTCTTC
V: TRBV28
D: -
J: TRBJ2-1
size: -

CDR3: CASRQVQGYEQYF
DNA: TGTGCCAGCAGGCAAGTCCAGGGATACGAGCAGTACTTC
V: TRBV7-2
D: -
J: TRBJ2-7
size: -

CDR3: CASSASGAGNTIYF
DNA: TGTGCCAGCAGCGCGTCGGGGGCTGGAAACACCATATATTTT
V: TRBV2
D: -
J: TRBJ1-3
size: -

CDR3: CASSLLRGGGPSDEQFF
DNA: TGTGCCAGCAGCCTCCTCAGAGGGGGAGGGCCGTCGGATGAGCAGTTCTTC
V: TRBV4-2
D: -
J: TRBJ2-1
size: few

CDR3: CASSYSTSSYEQYF
DNA: TGTGCCAGCAGTTACTCAACTTCTTCCTACGAGCAGTACTTC
V: TRBV6-5
D: -
J: TRBJ2-7
size: -

CDR3: CASSPRVDQPQHF
DNA: TGTGCCAGCTCACCACGAGTGGATCAGCCCCAGCATTTT
V: TRBV18
D: -
J: TRBJ1-5
size: few

CDR3: CASSVGTINYGYTF
DNA: TGTGCCAGCAGCGTCGGGACAATTAACTATGGCTACACCTTC
V: TRBV7-9
D: -
J: TRBJ1-2
size: once